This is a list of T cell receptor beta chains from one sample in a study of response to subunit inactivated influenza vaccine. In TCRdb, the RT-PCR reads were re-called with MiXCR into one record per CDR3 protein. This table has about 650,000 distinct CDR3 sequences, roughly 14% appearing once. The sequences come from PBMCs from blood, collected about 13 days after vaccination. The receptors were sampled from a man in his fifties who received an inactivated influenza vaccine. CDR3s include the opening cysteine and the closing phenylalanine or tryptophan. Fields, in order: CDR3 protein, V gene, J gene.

cdr3_aa: CASSWGPGKDTGELFF
v_call: TRBV12-3/TRBV12-4
j_call: TRBJ2-2

cdr3_aa: CASSLTGTGTYEQYF
v_call: TRBV5-1
j_call: TRBJ2-7

cdr3_aa: CASSYTPGPNEKLFF
v_call: TRBV6-5
j_call: TRBJ1-4

cdr3_aa: CASTAGVGYGYTF
v_call: TRBV28
j_call: TRBJ1-2

cdr3_aa: CAISESDGDTEAFF
v_call: TRBV10-3
j_call: TRBJ1-1

cdr3_aa: CSVVGETYEQYF
v_call: TRBV29-1
j_call: TRBJ2-7

cdr3_aa: CASSSSRGNKYEQYF
v_call: TRBV5-6
j_call: TRBJ2-7

cdr3_aa: CASSLVGTTLSGEKLFF
v_call: TRBV28
j_call: TRBJ1-4

cdr3_aa: CASSQASGRSYNEQFF
v_call: TRBV3-1
j_call: TRBJ2-1

cdr3_aa: CASSLSGGTGTDTQYF
v_call: TRBV4-2
j_call: TRBJ2-3

cdr3_aa: CATSNKVGVGSYNEQFF
v_call: TRBV24-1
j_call: TRBJ2-1

cdr3_aa: CASSQDSGGDTQYF
v_call: TRBV3-1
j_call: TRBJ2-3

cdr3_aa: CASSEGTGGQPQHF
v_call: TRBV6-1
j_call: TRBJ1-5

cdr3_aa: CASFAGMNTEAFF
v_call: TRBV18
j_call: TRBJ1-1

cdr3_aa: CASSQPRLNSGRFTDTQYF
v_call: TRBV14
j_call: TRBJ2-3

cdr3_aa: CASSFRTGFTDTQYF
v_call: TRBV7-6
j_call: TRBJ2-3

cdr3_aa: CASSWGQTTNEKLFF
v_call: TRBV5-1
j_call: TRBJ1-4

cdr3_aa: CASSEKGTYEQYF
v_call: TRBV6-1
j_call: TRBJ2-7

cdr3_aa: CASSLERNNEQFF
v_call: TRBV27
j_call: TRBJ2-1

cdr3_aa: CASSLTGGSTGELFF
v_call: TRBV28
j_call: TRBJ2-2

cdr3_aa: CASSRPGWLETQYF
v_call: TRBV6-2/TRBV6-3
j_call: TRBJ2-5

cdr3_aa: CASSFFSPNTEAFF
v_call: TRBV12-3/TRBV12-4
j_call: TRBJ1-1

cdr3_aa: CSARRGWGYEQYF
v_call: TRBV20-1
j_call: TRBJ2-7

cdr3_aa: CASRGTARSYEQYF
v_call: TRBV6-1
j_call: TRBJ2-7

cdr3_aa: CASGPWLAGREQFF
v_call: TRBV6-2/TRBV6-3
j_call: TRBJ2-1

cdr3_aa: CASSQLSGEYTDTQYF
v_call: TRBV3-1
j_call: TRBJ2-3

cdr3_aa: CASSRSGEYYEQYF
v_call: TRBV3-1
j_call: TRBJ2-7

cdr3_aa: CASSSYGEAFF
v_call: TRBV5-1
j_call: TRBJ1-1

cdr3_aa: CASSQKPDRAGQYF
v_call: TRBV18
j_call: TRBJ2-4

cdr3_aa: CASSQEPGPSEAFF
v_call: TRBV4-3
j_call: TRBJ1-1

cdr3_aa: CASSLGRGRANEKLFF
v_call: TRBV7-2
j_call: TRBJ1-4

cdr3_aa: CASSSLLGGFNEKLFF
v_call: TRBV11-2
j_call: TRBJ1-4

cdr3_aa: CASTTLYGTSTNEQFF
v_call: TRBV27
j_call: TRBJ2-1

cdr3_aa: CASKTTGASGNYGYTF
v_call: TRBV19
j_call: TRBJ1-2

cdr3_aa: CASSLTGRDENEQFF
v_call: TRBV5-1
j_call: TRBJ2-1

cdr3_aa: CASSGHPSGNTIYF
v_call: TRBV28
j_call: TRBJ1-3

cdr3_aa: CATSDQGQGIAGTDTQYF
v_call: TRBV24-1
j_call: TRBJ2-3

cdr3_aa: CASSHRGPGDEQYF
v_call: TRBV4-3
j_call: TRBJ2-7

cdr3_aa: CASTLGGSNYGYTF
v_call: TRBV6-1
j_call: TRBJ1-2

cdr3_aa: CASSPTGTSGRNTGELFF
v_call: TRBV3-1
j_call: TRBJ2-2